This T cell receptor (beta chain) comes out of a study of a mutant IDH1 vaccine in newly diagnosed glioma. Study overall: Standard pretreatment was either radiotherapy, temozolomide, or, for most, radiochemotherapy with temozolomide. The week-35 safety follow-up was V12, and the week-47 study end was V13.

As regards this clone: Its antigen is currently unknown.

Documented time point: week 47, end of study. The vaccine gave 300 ug of a 20-mer mutant IDH1 peptide subcutaneously per dose. The patients were given eight vaccinations, one each in weeks 1, 3, 5, 7, 11, 15, 19 and 23. Each of the donors came in with new WHO grade 3 or 4 astrocytomas that were IDH1-mutant and ATRX-lost. TCRdb's table, derived via immunoSEQ multiplex PCR, lists solely in-frame clones and lacks some. There are fewer than 85,000 clones in the sample; about 81% occur only once, and more than 4.5% lies in the top ten. The CDR3 contains 13 residues. Germline V gives CDR1 PRHDT, CDR2 FYEKMQ (reference sequence). V lost 8 bases to trimming and J lost 5 bases; unmatched junction nucleotides: 8.

Specimen: PBMCs, collected from a glioma patient whose treatment included an IDH1 peptide vaccine. This clonotype originated in a man aged 35 to 55 with glioma. The J gene is TRBJ1-1, the V gene TRBV13; 7 bases fit TRBD1. As DNA, the CDR3 is TGTGCCAGCTTGGACAGGATCAGGACTGAAGCTTTCTTT. This gives the protein CASLDRIRTEAFF.